A single sample is the source of the 10 T cell receptor beta chains below, sequenced in a study of early T cells in non-severe SARS-CoV-2 infection. TCRdb re-analysed the 5' RACE reads in MiXCR, keeping a single row per CDR3 protein. This table holds about 56,000 distinct CDR3 sequences, 8% to 11% found once. Sequencing used whole blood. These receptors originate from an adult who was a healthcare worker with PCR-confirmed SARS-CoV-2 infection or an uninfected control (not recorded which).

This clonotype was counted many times. The rearrangement joins TRBV29-1 to TRBJ2-3, with 14 bases fitting TRBD2. In germline, CDR1 is SQVTM, CDR2 ANQGSEA. The CDR3 spans 15 residues. The trim removed 4 bases at V and 1 base at J, leaving 1 base unmatched. The CDR3 DNA follows: TGCAGCGTTGTGACTAGCGGGAGGGGCACAGATACGCAGTATTTT. It translates to CSVVTSGRGTDTQYF.

This clonotype was detected ten times or more. This chain uses TRBV28 with TRBJ2-5; 8 positions agree with TRBD2. Germline lookup yields CDR1 MDHEN and CDR2 SYDVKM. Trimming cost V 1 base and J 1 base; bases outside gene matches: 5. The CDR3 is 16 amino acids. CDR3 in DNA: TGTGCCAGCAGTTTATCGGAAGCGGGAGCCCAAGAGACCCAGTACTTC. Translation: CASSLSEAGAQETQYF. Supplemented by reference TRBV28 and TRBJ2-5, the full variable domain reads DVKVTQSSRYLVKRTGEKVFLECVQDMDHENMFWYRQDPGLGLRLIYFSYDVKMKEKGDIPEGYSVSREKKERFSLILESASTNQTSMYLCASSLSEAGAQETQYFGPGTRLLVL.

This clonotype was counted at least ten times. The gene calls are TRBV11-2 and TRBJ2-5; D is undetermined. Per germline, CDR1 SGHAT and CDR2 FQNNGV. V was clipped by 4 bases and J by 3 bases, with 9 bases between them. The CDR3 has 13 amino acids. Here the CDR3 reads CASSSTTKETQYF. CDR3 coding DNA: TGTGCCAGCAGCTCAACTACGAAAGAGACCCAGTACTTC.

This clonotype was counted only a few times. This chain uses TRBV12-3 or TRBV12-4 with TRBJ2-7, with a tentative D call TRBD1 (5 bases). The V and J ends lost 2 bases and 2 bases respectively, with 10 bases between them. The CDR3 loop spans 14 amino acids. The CDR3 sequence is CASSLQGVAYEQYF. CDR3 sequence (DNA): TGTGCCAGCAGTTTACAAGGGGTAGCCTACGAGCAGTACTTC.

V gene TRBV7-9 combines with J gene TRBJ2-7; 11 bases are shared with TRBD2. This CDR3 contains 15 residues. V gave up 4 bases and J gave up 5 bases; unmatched junction bases: 7. Germline V gene lookup returns CDR1 SEHNR and CDR2 FQNEAQ (reference sequence). The CDR3 protein is CASSSTSGKVDEQYF. The CDR3, as DNA: TGTGCCAGCAGCTCGACTAGCGGGAAGGTTGACGAGCAGTACTTC.

This clonotype was recorded at least ten times. This chain joins TRBV14 and TRBJ2-7; TRBD2 aligns across 14 bases. From germline, CDR1 is SGHDN and CDR2 FVKESK. Germline trimming cut 4 bases from V and 2 bases from J; bases unmatched to any gene: 4. This CDR3 contains 16 residues. CDR3 bases: TGTGCCAGCAGCCCTATGACTAGCGGGAGGGCCTACGAGCAGTACTTC. It encodes CASSPMTSGRAYEQYF.

A note on this clonotype: Since a much larger clone is just one base distant, this may be a read error. The chain combines TRBV5-8 with TRBJ2-7; D is possibly TRBD1 or TRBD2 (6 bases each). The length of the CDR3 is 16 residues. CDR1 and CDR2 from the germline V gene are SGHTS and YDEGEE. The CDR3, as DNA: TGTGTCAGCAGCATAGCCTCGTCGGGGGCCCCCTACGAGCAGTACTTC. It specifies CVSSIASSGAPYEQYF.

The chain has TRBV29-1 and TRBJ2-5, with D tentatively TRBD1 (5 bases). The CDR3 totals 12 residues. In germline, CDR1 is SQVTM, CDR2 ANQGSEA. V lost 3 bases and J 2 bases, leaving 7 bases between the germline ends. The CDR3 loop is CSVEGLQETQYF. For the CDR3, the DNA is TGCAGCGTTGAGGGGCTACAAGAGACCCAGTACTTC.

The table lists this clonotype with a few counts. V usage is TRBV4-3 and J usage is TRBJ1-4; D gene unclear. In germline, CDR1 is LGHNA, CDR2 YSLEER. V lost 2 bases and J lost 8, with 6 bases in between. The CDR3 runs to 12 residues. CDR3 bases: TGCGCCAGCAGCCAATTCAGAGAAAAACTGTTTTTT. Its translation: CASSQFREKLFF.

This chain links TRBV7-2 with TRBJ1-1, with 8 bases aligning to TRBD1. The CDR3 loop spans 15 amino acids. The germline V gene encodes CDR1 SGHTA and CDR2 FQGNSA. After removal of 0 bases from V and 6 bases from J, the junction contained 6 bases not matched to a gene. The CDR3 DNA reads as TGTGCCAGCAGCTTAGCGCCAGGGGGCTTAGCTGAAGCTTTCTTT. Residues: CASSLAPGGLAEAFF.